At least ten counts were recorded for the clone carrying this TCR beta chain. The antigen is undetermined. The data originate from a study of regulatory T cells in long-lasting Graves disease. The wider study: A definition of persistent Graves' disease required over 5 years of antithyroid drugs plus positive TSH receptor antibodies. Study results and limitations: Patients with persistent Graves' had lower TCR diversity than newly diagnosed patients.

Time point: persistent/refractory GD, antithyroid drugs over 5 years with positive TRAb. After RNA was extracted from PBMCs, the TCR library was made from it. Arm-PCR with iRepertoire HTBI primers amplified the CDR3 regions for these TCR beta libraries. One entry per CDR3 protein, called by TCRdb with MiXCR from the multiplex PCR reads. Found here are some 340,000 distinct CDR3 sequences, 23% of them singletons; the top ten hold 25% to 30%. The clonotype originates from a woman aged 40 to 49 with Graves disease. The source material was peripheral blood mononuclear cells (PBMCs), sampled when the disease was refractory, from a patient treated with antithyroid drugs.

The CDR3 bases are TGTGCCAGCAGCCAAGGACCCCTCTACGAGCAGTACTTC. Its protein is CASSQGPLYEQYF. The V and J genes are TRBV7-9 and TRBJ2-7; no definite D call. Germline-derived CDR1 and CDR2 are SEHNR and FQNEAQ (reference sequence). CDR3 length: 13 residues. Trimming pared 5 bases from V and 3 bases from J, leaving 11 bases between. The full variable domain, in which reference TRBV7-9 and TRBJ2-7 provide the parts outside the CDR3, is DTGVSQNPRHKITKRGQNVTFRCDPISEHNRLYWYRQTLGQGPEFLTYFQNEAQLEKSRLLSDRFSAERPKGSFSTLEIQRTEQGDSAMYLCASSQGPLYEQYFGPGTRLTVT.